The 14 T cell receptor beta chains below come from one sample, sequenced in a study of memory CD4+ T cells and cytomegalovirus serostatus. Single viable CD3+CD4+CD8-CD45RO+ cells were sorted as the memory CD4+ T cells. TCRdb keeps only in-frame clones here, not all; method: immunoSEQ multiplex PCR. The repertoire holds over 60,000 clones, with 82% as singletons. Sequencing was done on a sample of memory CD4+ T cells from blood. The receptors here all came from an adult in good health and CMV-seronegative.

J is TRBJ2-7 and V is TRBV2, with D possibly called TRBD1 or TRBD2 (6 bases each). This CDR3 has 14 amino acids. V shed 3 bases and J shed 4 bases, with 13 bases lying between them. The V gene's germline CDR1 is SNHLY and CDR2 FYNNEI. The CDR3 loop reads CASSELRGGYEQYF. Here the CDR3 DNA reads TGTGCCAGCAGTGAGTTACGAGGGGGGTACGAGCAGTACTTC.

The V call is TRBV7-8, the J call TRBJ2-3, with 8 bases identical to TRBD2. Germline-derived CDR1 and CDR2 are SGHVS and FQNEAQ. The ends lost 6 bases at V and 6 bases at J; junction bases unmatched: 8. This CDR3 is built from 14 residues. CDR3 coding DNA: TGTGCCAGCAGTTGGGCGGGGGGACTTGATACGCAGTATTTT. Translated, it gives CASSWAGGLDTQYF.

This rearrangement joins TRBV7-9 to TRBJ1-2; no clear D. CDR3 size: 16 residues. Per germline, CDR1 SEHNR and CDR2 FQNEAQ (reference sequence). V lost 1 base, J lost 3 bases, and 15 bases lay in between. The CDR3 loop reads CASSLDRAAADYGYTF. The CDR3 DNA follows: TGTGCCAGCAGCTTAGACCGGGCCGCCGCGGACTATGGCTACACCTTC. Combining the CDR3 with reference TRBV7-9 and TRBJ1-2 gives the whole variable domain DTGVSQNPRHKITKRGQNVTFRCDPISEHNRLYWYRQTLGQGPEFLTYFQNEAQLEKSRLLSDRFSAERPKGSFSTLEIQRTEQGDSAMYLCASSLDRAAADYGYTFGSGTRLTVV.

The chain joins TRBV12-5 to TRBJ2-3, with TRBD2 as a possible D gene (6 bases). Trimming left V 7 bases short and J 0 bases short, with 20 bases between. The length of the CDR3 is 17 residues. CDR1 and CDR2 from the germline V gene are LGHNT and FRNRAP. The chain's CDR3 is CASALEKGAGSTDTQYF. As DNA, the CDR3 is TGTGCTAGTGCCCTCGAGAAGGGCGCGGGAAGCACAGATACGCAGTATTTT.

CDR3 nucleotide sequence: TGTGCCAGCAGCTTGTTAGGCAGGGGGCACGTAGGGACCCAGTACTTC. This encodes CASSLLGRGHVGTQYF. The V and J genes are TRBV5-4 and TRBJ2-5; TRBD1 agrees at 8 bases. V lost 1 base and J lost 7; bases outside the gene matches: 12. The germline CDR1 and CDR2 sequences are SGHNT and YYREEE (reference sequence). This CDR3 contains 16 residues.

J is TRBJ2-7 and V is TRBV25-1; D unresolved. The V gene's germline CDR1 is MGHDK and CDR2 SYGVNS. V lost 2 bases to trimming and J lost 0 bases, with 5 bases between them. The CDR3 runs 13 residues. The CDR3 spells CASSEDGSYEQYF. CDR3 nucleotide sequence: TGTGCCAGCAGTGAAGACGGCTCCTACGAGCAGTACTTC.

The chain links TRBV27 to TRBJ1-6; TRBD1 might be the D (6 bases). CDR1 and CDR2 from the germline V gene are MNHEY and SMNVEV (reference sequence). Trimming stripped 3 bases from V and 5 bases from J, with 14 bases between. The CDR3 totals 16 residues. The CDR3 here is CASSFRGGTHNSPLHF. In nucleotides, the CDR3 is TGTGCCAGCAGTTTTCGGGGGGGCACTCATAATTCACCCCTCCACTTT.

Here the CDR3 reads CAWSVGGITDTQYF. CDR3 DNA: TGTGCCTGGAGTGTCGGGGGGATAACAGATACGCAGTATTTT. This chain joins TRBV30 and TRBJ2-3; 7 positions match TRBD2. V was clipped by 0 bases and J by 3 bases; unmatched bases: 3. The CDR3 sequence is 14 residues long. Germline lookup yields CDR1 GTSNPN and CDR2 SVGIG (reference sequence).

The chain employs TRBV18 and TRBJ2-6; D may be TRBD1 or TRBD2 (5 bases each). Trimming left V 1 base short and J 3 bases short, with 13 bases between. The CDR3 sequence is 17 residues long. CDR1 is KGHSH, CDR2 LQKENI, per germline. CDR3 DNA sequence: TGTGCCAGCTCACCACAGGGGTACGGGATTGGGGCCAACGTCCTGACTTTC. Translated, it gives CASSPQGYGIGANVLTF.

This clone was observed a handful of times. CDR3 residues: CASSPTGVKNRITEAFF. The CDR3, as DNA: TGTGCCAGCTCACCCACCGGGGTCAAAAATCGAATCACTGAAGCTTTCTTT. The chain couples TRBV18 to TRBJ1-1; D unclear. CDR3 length equals 17 residues. Per the germline V gene, CDR1 is KGHSH and CDR2 is LQKENI. Trimming took 3 bases from V and 4 from J, leaving 21 bases between them.

This clone came up once. V usage is TRBV5-1 and J usage is TRBJ2-1; perhaps D is TRBD1 or TRBD2 (5 bases each). The CDR3 is 13 residues long. The germline CDR1 and CDR2 sequences are SGHRS and YFSETQ. Trimming cost V 4 bases and J 7 bases, with 12 bases left between them. In DNA, the CDR3 is TGCGCCAGCAGCCATGGGACGGCTAATGAGCAGTTCTTC. Its translation is CASSHGTANEQFF.

This clone was detected once. The chain employs TRBV5-1 and TRBJ2-3; TRBD2 matches 10 bases. Trimming cost V 4 bases and J 5 bases; bases outside gene matches: 4. Germline CDR1 and CDR2: SGHRS and YFSETQ. The CDR3 has 14 residues. Here the CDR3 reads CASSTLAGEDTQYF. CDR3 DNA: TGCGCCAGCAGCACTCTAGCGGGGGAAGATACGCAGTATTTT.

The rearrangement joins TRBV20-1 to TRBJ2-3, with D maybe TRBD2 (6 bases). Germline loops: CDR1 DFQATT, CDR2 SNEGSKA (reference sequence). The CDR3 consists of 11 residues. The CDR3 sequence is CTPGDTDTQYF. CDR3 in DNA: TGCACCCCGGGGGACACAGATACGCAGTATTTT.

This clone occurred once. V and J are TRBV4-1 and TRBJ2-3, with a possible D match to TRBD1 (5 bases). Trimming took 4 bases from V and 0 from J, leaving 17 bases between them. In germline, CDR1 is MGHRA, CDR2 YSYEKL. The CDR3 is 17 residues long. The CDR3 coding sequence is TGCGCCAGCAGCCGCCAGGCTCTAGGGGTTAGCACAGATACGCAGTATTTT. Its protein is CASSRQALGVSTDTQYF.